The rows below give T cell receptor beta chains drawn from one sample of a study of cytomegalovirus exposure and HLA in healthy donors. Data came from immunoSEQ multiplex PCR; TCRdb stores just in-frame clones and leaves some out. The sample has around 91,000 clones, about 68% seen once. Sequenced material: PBMCs. These receptors came from a human donor in good health. Each CDR3 is given with its conserved first and last residue. D genes are given only for firm matches. Only part of the rows carry a size: once, few, many, or a class if the clone is expanded.

D	V	size	J	DNA	CDR3
TRBD1	TRBV7-2	NA	TRBJ2-7	TGTGCCAGCAGCTTAGCCCGACAGGGCCCCTACGAGCAGTACTTC	CASSLARQGPYEQYF
NA	TRBV7-2	few	TRBJ1-1	TGTGCCAGCAGCTTAGCGAATCCGAGCATGAACACTGAAGCTTTCTTT	CASSLANPSMNTEAFF
TRBD1	TRBV4-1	NA	TRBJ2-5	TGCGCCAGCAGCCAAGAGAACAGGGGGCGAGACGAGACCCAGTACTTC	CASSQENRGRDETQYF
NA	TRBV6-6	few	TRBJ2-1	TGTGCCAGCAGTCCAGAATACAATGAGCAGTTCTTC	CASSPEYNEQFF
TRBD2	TRBV19	NA	TRBJ2-5	TGTGCCAGTAGTCGCCTTAGCGGGGGGGAGGAGACCCAGTACTTC	CASSRLSGGEETQYF
NA	TRBV5-6	NA	TRBJ2-3	TGTGCCAGCAGCTTGGCGGGTGGGGCGGAAGATATGGATACGCAGTATTTT	CASSLAGGAEDMDTQYF
NA	TRBV19	NA	TRBJ1-3	TGTGCCAGTACCTCATGGCCAGGGCGAGGAAACACCATATATTTT	CASTSWPGRGNTIYF
TRBD1	TRBV27	NA	TRBJ2-5	TGTGCCAGCAGTCCACCGGGACAGACTCCTGGGGAGACCCAGTACTTC	CASSPPGQTPGETQYF
NA	TRBV11-2	NA	TRBJ2-7	TGTGCCAGCAGCTTAGTGGATCCAGGGGCCGACGAGCAGTACTTC	CASSLVDPGADEQYF
NA	TRBV2	NA	TRBJ2-7	TGTGCCAGCATCTCCGGGACATACTCCTACGAGCAGTACTTC	CASISGTYSYEQYF
NA	TRBV2	NA	TRBJ2-3	TGTGCCAGCGCCGGTGACACAGATACGCAGTATTTT	CASAGDTDTQYF
NA	TRBV4-3	NA	TRBJ2-3	TGCGCCAGCAGCCAAGATCCCTTCGGGGTTACGCAGTATTTT	CASSQDPFGVTQYF
NA	TRBV29-1	NA	TRBJ1-1	TGCAGCGTGGACATCGTCCCTTCGTTCGAAGCTTTCTTT	CSVDIVPSFEAFF
NA	TRBV2	NA	TRBJ1-2	TGTGCCAGCAGCGCCACAGGGCTGGGTGGCTACACCTTC	CASSATGLGGYTF
TRBD1	TRBV27	NA	TRBJ2-3	TGTGCCAGCAGTAGAGACACGGGCAGGGGGACAGATACGCAGTATTTT	CASSRDTGRGTDTQYF
TRBD1	TRBV19	once	TRBJ1-3	TGTGCCAGTAGTACACCAACCGGGACAGGACGCAGATCTGGAAACACCATATATTTT	CASSTPTGTGRRSGNTIYF
NA	TRBV5-6	few	TRBJ2-3	TGTGCCAGCAGCAAGACAGGAAGCACAGATACGCAGTATTTT	CASSKTGSTDTQYF
TRBD2	TRBV9	NA	TRBJ2-1	TGTGCCAGCAGCGAAACTAGCGGGGTGTATGAGCAGTTCTTC	CASSETSGVYEQFF
NA	TRBV2	NA	TRBJ2-3	TGTGCCAGCAGAGTACTAGCCGGAGCTAGCACAGATGCGCAGTATTTT	CASRVLAGASTDAQYF
NA	TRBV7-6	NA	TRBJ1-5	TGTGCCAGCAGCGCATCCTCAGGGAATCAGCCCCAGCATTTT	CASSASSGNQPQHF
TRBD2	TRBV18	once	TRBJ2-1	TGTGCCAGCTCAAGTACCGGGACTAGCGGATGGGAGCAGTTCTTC	CASSSTGTSGWEQFF
NA	TRBV5-1	few	TRBJ2-2	TGCGCCAGCAGCTTCTACACCGGGGAGCTGTTTTTT	CASSFYTGELFF
NA	TRBV19	NA	TRBJ1-3	TGTGCCAGTAGTATAGGGGCAGGAGGAGGCGGAAACACCATATATTTT	CASSIGAGGGGNTIYF
NA	TRBV11-3	few	TRBJ1-1	TGTGCCAGCAGCCCGTCGGACAGCGCAAACACTGAAGCTTTCTTT	CASSPSDSANTEAFF
TRBD1	TRBV7-2	NA	TRBJ1-1	TGTGCCAGCAGCTTAGTACAGGGGGCGTCGAACACTGAAGCTTTCTTT	CASSLVQGASNTEAFF
NA	TRBV7-2	NA	TRBJ1-2	TGTGCCAGCAGCGGACGGTCCGGGGAGGGCCATGGCTACACCTTC	CASSGRSGEGHGYTF
NA	TRBV13	NA	TRBJ1-4	TGTGCCAGCAGCTTAGGGGAGAAGACTGAGGAAAAACTGTTTTTT	CASSLGEKTEEKLFF
NA	TRBV5-6	NA	TRBJ2-5	TGTGCCAGCAGCTTAGAGGGAGGAGGGTGGGAGACCCAGTACTTC	CASSLEGGGWETQYF
TRBD1	TRBV5-6	NA	TRBJ2-3	TGTGCCAGCAGCCCAGGACAGGGCATAGATACGCAGTATTTT	CASSPGQGIDTQYF
NA	TRBV2	NA	TRBJ1-3	TGTGCCAGCATGAGACAGGTTGGAAACACCATATATTTT	CASMRQVGNTIYF
NA	TRBV15	once	TRBJ1-5	TGTGCCACCAGCAGAGATCGACGGGCCTATGAGGGTCAGCCCCAGCATTTT	CATSRDRRAYEGQPQHF
TRBD2	TRBV7-2	NA	TRBJ2-7	TGTGCCAGCAGCACCACGGCCGGGGGGGCCTACGAGCAGTACTTC	CASSTTAGGAYEQYF
TRBD1	TRBV2	NA	TRBJ1-6	TGTGCCAGCAGTGAAGCCGCAGGGGGCATCTCGGATTCACCCCTCCACTTT	CASSEAAGGISDSPLHF